Listed below are T cell receptor beta chains from one sample, sequenced in a study of control samples from healthy donors and cancer patients. Here immunoSEQ multiplex PCR was the method, and the copy in TCRdb shows in-frame clones only, minus some. Of around 100,000 clones listed, over 75% are singletons. Sequencing input: blood. The receptors stem from a woman aged 45-65 years in good health. Both conserved end residues are part of each CDR3. The size field is filled for only some rows; it gives once, few, many or a size class.

>TRBJ2-7|TRBV5-8|12|-
CATGRISYEQYF
>TRBJ1-6|TRBV3-1/TRBV3-2|15|-
CASSPGQGGNSPLHF
>TRBJ1-1|TRBV24-1|13|few
CATSDRVDTEAFF
>TRBJ1-5|TRBV3-1/TRBV3-2|13|-
CASSQEGGQPQHF
>TRBJ2-7|TRBV30|13|-
CAWSSNPVYEQYF
>TRBJ1-2|TRBV7-9|14|-
CASSPTQGFYGYTF
>TRBJ2-4|TRBV5-1|14|-
CASSLAGVKNIQYF
>TRBJ2-1|TRBV2|17|-
CASSSPTIAGGNNEQFF
>TRBJ2-3|TRBV20-1|13|-
CSASLSGADTQYF
>TRBJ1-5|TRBV7-2|17|-
CASSLVRDWVDNQPQHF
>TRBJ2-3|TRBV3-1/TRBV3-2|14|-
CASSPLFNPDTQYF
>TRBJ2-3|TRBV7-3|15|few
CASSNSGGAVDTQYF
>TRBJ1-5|TRBV7-9|13|-
CASSPQGDQPQHF
>TRBJ1-3|TRBV10-1|14|-
CASSDGISGNTIYF
>TRBJ2-7|TRBV9|14|-
CASSPRGGTYEQYF